Reported below is one T cell receptor (beta chain). Its antigen is still unknown. The donors, nominally healthy at sampling, likely had unrecorded immune exposures. The study ran its PCR with 60 Vbeta and 13 Jbeta primers. TCRdb's table, derived via immunoSEQ multiplex PCR, lists solely in-frame clones and lacks some. The sample lists some 200,000 clones, approximately 70% occurring once. This sample is drawn from a study of cytomegalovirus exposure and HLA in healthy donors. General study results and limits: In a later analysis, several top co-occurrence clusters appeared linked to parvovirus B19, influenza, CMV and Epstein-Barr virus.

The ends lost 5 bases at V and 5 bases at J; junction bases unmatched: 4. The germline CDR1 and CDR2 sequences are SGHTA and FQGNSA. There are 13 residues in the CDR3. The rearrangement links TRBV7-2 to TRBJ1-1, with 8 bases that match TRBD1. The origin of this receptor is a middle-aged man in good health and CMV-seropositive. The sample comprised PBMCs. This CDR3 reads CASSTGGGTEAFF. In DNA, the CDR3 is TGTGCCAGCAGCACAGGGGGGGGTACTGAAGCTTTCTTT.